Shown below are 22 T cell receptor beta chains from a single sample sequenced in a study of OX40 agonist ivuxolimab in advanced cancers. Sequenced by immunoSEQ multiplex PCR; TCRdb stores in-frame clones only, minus some. The table has fewer than 85,000 clones, over 75% seen once. The sequencing used CD4+ or CD8+ T cells sorted from blood, collected in a trial of the OX40 agonist ivuxolimab. All receptors come from an adult with an advanced solid tumor such as melanoma, head and neck, liver or kidney cancer.

CDR3 nucleotides: TGTGCCAGCAGCTTAGCGTTGAACACTGAAGCTTTCTTT. Translated: CASSLALNTEAFF. J is TRBJ1-1 and V is TRBV7-8; D is ambiguous. The CDR3 runs 13 residues. Per the germline V gene, CDR1 is SGHVS and CDR2 is FQNEAQ. Between the trimmed V and J ends, which lost 0 bases and 0 bases, there was a span of 2 bases.

This sequence joins TRBV6-1 and TRBJ2-1, with no clear D. V lost 2 bases and J 0 bases, leaving 8 bases between the germline ends. The CDR3 length is 15 residues. Looked up from germline, CDR1 is MNHNS and CDR2 is SASEGT. The CDR3: CASSERRSSYNEQFF. The CDR3 DNA reads TGTGCCAGCAGTGAAAGGCGTTCCTCCTACAATGAGCAGTTCTTC.

This rearrangement joins TRBV18 to TRBJ1-2, with D tentatively TRBD1 (6 bases). The CDR3 covers 13 residues. V was clipped by 3 bases and J by 8 bases, with 13 bases between them. Germline values: CDR1 KGHSH, CDR2 LQKENI. The CDR3, as DNA: TGTGCCAGCTCACCGGGACAAAACGTCGGCTACACCTTC. It yields the protein CASSPGQNVGYTF.

CDR3: CASSSPDMRGGGYGYTF. The CDR3 DNA reads as TGTGCCAGCAGTTCCCCGGACATGCGGGGCGGTGGCTATGGCTACACCTTC. This rearrangement joins TRBV28 to TRBJ1-2; D is possibly TRBD1 (5 bases). Germline-derived CDR1 and CDR2 are MDHEN and SYDVKM. The CDR3 runs to 17 residues. Between the trimmed V and J ends, which lost 4 bases and 4 bases, there was a span of 22 bases.

The chain couples TRBV5-1 to TRBJ1-4; D remains ambiguous. Germline assignment: CDR1 SGHRS and CDR2 YFSETQ. The CDR3 totals 15 residues. V dropped 0 bases and J dropped 0 bases, with 6 bases sitting between them. DNA of the CDR3: TGCGCCAGCAGCTTGGGCCTTGCAACTAATGAAAAACTGTTTTTT. Its translation: CASSLGLATNEKLFF.

V is TRBV5-5 and J is TRBJ1-2, with D perhaps TRBD1 (6 bases). CDR1 is SGHKS and CDR2 is YYEKEE in the germline V gene (reference sequence). CDR3 length: 15 amino acids. Trimming pared 0 bases from V and 4 bases from J, leaving 13 bases between. This chain's CDR3 is CASSLAGGHSYGYTF. In DNA form, the CDR3 reads TGTGCCAGCAGCTTGGCCGGGGGACACTCCTATGGCTACACCTTC.

This chain connects TRBV5-1 to TRBJ1-5; 9 positions match TRBD1. Germline CDR1 reads SGHRS; CDR2 reads YFSETQ. The CDR3 runs to 16 residues. Trimming removed 4 bases from V and 6 bases from J; junction bases left unmatched: 11. As DNA, the CDR3 is TGCGCCAGCAGCCCCACTGGGGACAGGGACACTCAGCCCCAGCATTTT. Translated: CASSPTGDRDTQPQHF.

V and J are TRBV10-2 and TRBJ2-5; D might be TRBD2 (6 bases). CDR1 is WSHSY and CDR2 is SAAADI in the germline V gene. The CDR3 runs to 14 residues. The V end was cut by 2 bases, the J end by 7 bases, with 14 bases between. The CDR3 coding sequence is TGCGCCAGCAGTGAGACAGGTTCCGGGGGGACCCAGTACTTC. It specifies CASSETGSGGTQYF.

The chain joins TRBV11-2 to TRBJ2-5; no reliable D call. With 5 bases removed from V and 6 bases from J, the gap between germline ends came to 13 bases. The CDR3 contains 13 residues. Germline assignment: CDR1 SGHAT and CDR2 FQNNGV. CDR3 in amino acids: CASSQDREQTQYF. The CDR3 bases are TGTGCCAGCAGCCAAGACCGAGAACAGACCCAGTACTTC.

V gene TRBV28 combines with J gene TRBJ2-2; unclear D gene. Germline lookup yields CDR1 MDHEN and CDR2 SYDVKM. This CDR3 contains 15 residues. Deletions cut 0 bases from V and 1 base from J, with 6 bases between. DNA of the CDR3: TGTGCCAGCAGTTTATGGGGCAGGAACACCGGGGAGCTGTTTTTT. Protein product: CASSLWGRNTGELFF.

The V gene is TRBV27, the J gene TRBJ1-5; tentatively, D is TRBD1 (5 bases). The CDR3 runs 15 residues. V was pared by 6 bases and J by 6 bases, with 18 bases between. The germline V gene has CDR1 MNHEY and CDR2 SMNVEV (reference sequence). The CDR3 region has the DNA TGTGCCAGCAGGAGTGGGGGAGGGGCGGCTCAGCCCCAGCATTTT. It encodes CASRSGGGAAQPQHF.

This CDR3 reads CASSLGPISNQPQHF. The CDR3 region has the DNA TGCGCCAGCAGTCTAGGACCGATTAGCAATCAGCCCCAGCATTTT. V is TRBV5-1 and J is TRBJ1-5, with D unclear. CDR1 and CDR2 (germline): SGHRS, YFSETQ. V lost 5 bases and J lost 0, with 12 bases in between. The CDR3 extends over 15 amino acids. Looking up the rest from reference TRBV5-1 and TRBJ1-5 gives the full variable domain: KAGVTQTPRYLIKTRGQQVTLSCSPISGHRSVSWYQQTPGQGLQFLFEYFSETQRNKGNFPGRFSGRQFSNSRSEMNVSTLELGDSALYLCASSLGPISNQPQHFGDGTRLSIL.

The chain couples TRBV2 to TRBJ1-4; D is unclear. Germline loops: CDR1 SNHLY, CDR2 FYNNEI. The V end lost 2 bases, the J end lost 1 base, and 8 bases lay between the germline ends. This CDR3 has 15 amino acids. The CDR3 DNA is TGTGCCAGCAGTGAAAATATGGTAACTAATGAAAAACTGTTTTTT. Amino acid sequence: CASSENMVTNEKLFF.

V usage is TRBV19 and J usage is TRBJ1-2, with 7 positions matching TRBD1. The CDR3 is 14 amino acids. The junction had 11 bases not matched to a gene; V was cut back by 6 bases and J by 7 bases. Per germline, CDR1 LNHDA and CDR2 SQIVND (reference sequence). The DNA for the CDR3 is TGTGCCAGTAGCCCGGACAGGTGGGCAGGTGGCTACACCTTC. This sequence encodes CASSPDRWAGGYTF.

The CDR3 bases are TGTGCCAGCAGCTTAGTGGCGGGGGGGGATACGCAGTATTTT. It codes for CASSLVAGGDTQYF. V usage is TRBV7-2 and J usage is TRBJ2-3; 9 bases line up with TRBD2. This CDR3 is 14 amino acids long. Per germline, CDR1 SGHTA and CDR2 FQGNSA. V was clipped by 1 base and J by 6 bases; unmatched bases: 2.

This sequence joins TRBV7-9 and TRBJ2-3; a weak D match, TRBD1 (5 bases). The CDR3 runs to 15 residues. Trimming stripped 5 bases from V and 2 bases from J, with 14 bases between. The germline V gene has CDR1 SEHNR and CDR2 FQNEAQ (reference sequence). CDR3 protein: CASSLIETVTDTQYF. As DNA, the CDR3 is TGTGCCAGCAGCCTAATAGAGACAGTCACAGATACGCAGTATTTT.

The J gene is TRBJ2-7, the V gene TRBV11-1; D uncertain. CDR1 SGHAT and CDR2 FQDESV come from the germline V gene (reference sequence). The ends were cut back, 3 bases at V and 1 base at J, with 10 bases in the middle. The CDR3 has 14 amino acids. DNA of the CDR3: TGTGCCAGCAGCTTTGAAAGGGCTTCCTACGAGCAGTACTTC. This sequence encodes CASSFERASYEQYF.

The CDR3 here is CAISEWDGTGELFF. The DNA of the CDR3 is TGTGCCATCAGTGAGTGGGATGGCACCGGGGAGCTGTTTTTT. This chain connects TRBV10-3 to TRBJ2-2; the D is unclear. Between the trimmed V and J ends, which lost 1 base and 4 bases, there was a span of 7 bases. Germline CDR1 is ENHRY and CDR2 is SYGVKD. This CDR3 region has 14 residues.

The chain employs TRBV18 and TRBJ1-1; D may be TRBD1 (5 bases). Germline CDR1 is KGHSH and CDR2 is LQKENI. V shed 10 bases and J shed 3 bases, with 15 bases lying between them. The CDR3 spans 13 residues. The CDR3 region has the DNA TGTGCCACCCGAGGTGGGGGATACACTGAAGCTTTCTTT. Translated: CATRGGGYTEAFF.

The gene calls are TRBV2 and TRBJ1-1; D is perhaps TRBD1 (5 bases). This CDR3 is 14 amino acids long. Germline V lookup: CDR1 SNHLY, CDR2 FYNNEI. Trimming pared 1 base from V and 1 base from J, leaving 7 bases between. DNA for the CDR3: TGTGCCAGCAGTGAAGGGGGGTGGAACACTGAAGCTTTCTTT. This encodes CASSEGGWNTEAFF.

The J gene is TRBJ2-5, the V gene TRBV19; tentative D call: TRBD2 (6 bases). This CDR3 spans 15 amino acids. Germline values: CDR1 LNHDA, CDR2 SQIVND (reference sequence). V dropped 1 base and J dropped 2 bases, with 11 bases sitting between them. The chain's CDR3 is CASSIGWGGQETQYF. CDR3 nucleotides: TGTGCCAGTAGTATAGGGTGGGGAGGACAAGAGACCCAGTACTTC.

In regard to this clone: As the CDR3 is not closed by the conserved phenylalanine or tryptophan, this likely results from a read error. No DNA is shown, since the ends of the CDR3 on it are uncertain; the CDR3 is the one TCRdb lists. The V call is TRBV6-1, the J call TRBJ1-1. Per the germline V gene, CDR1 is MNHNS and CDR2 is SASEGT. The CDR3 spans 8 amino acids, including both terminal residues. CDR3 region: CASTHRET.